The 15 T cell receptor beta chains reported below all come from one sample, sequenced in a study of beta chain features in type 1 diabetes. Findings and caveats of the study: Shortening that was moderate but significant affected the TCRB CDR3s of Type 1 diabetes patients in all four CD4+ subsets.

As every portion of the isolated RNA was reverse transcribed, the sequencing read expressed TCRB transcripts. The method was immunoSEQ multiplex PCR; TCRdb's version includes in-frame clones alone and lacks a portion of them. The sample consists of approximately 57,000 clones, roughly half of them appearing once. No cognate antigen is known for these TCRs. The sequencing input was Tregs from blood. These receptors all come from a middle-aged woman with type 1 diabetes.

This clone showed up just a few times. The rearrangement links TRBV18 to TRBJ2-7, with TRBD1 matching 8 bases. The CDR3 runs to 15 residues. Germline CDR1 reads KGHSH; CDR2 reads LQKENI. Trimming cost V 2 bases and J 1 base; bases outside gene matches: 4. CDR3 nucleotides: TGTGCCAGCTCACCAATGGGACAGGCGTCCTACGAGCAGTACTTC. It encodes CASSPMGQASYEQYF.

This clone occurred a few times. DNA of the CDR3: TGCGCCAGCAGCCAAGACGGCGGGGGCTATGGCTACACCTTC. Translating gives CASSQDGGGYGYTF. The chain links TRBV4-1 to TRBJ1-2; TRBD1 is a possible D gene (5 bases). V gave up 0 bases and J gave up 4 bases, with 9 bases separating them. The CDR3 length is 14 residues. Germline CDR1 and CDR2: MGHRA and YSYEKL.

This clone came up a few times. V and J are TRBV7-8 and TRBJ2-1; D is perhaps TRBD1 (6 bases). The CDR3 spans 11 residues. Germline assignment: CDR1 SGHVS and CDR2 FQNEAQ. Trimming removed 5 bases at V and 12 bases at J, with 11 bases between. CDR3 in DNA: TGTGCCAGCAGCCGGGACACAGGGCAGTTCTTC. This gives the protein CASSRDTGQFF.

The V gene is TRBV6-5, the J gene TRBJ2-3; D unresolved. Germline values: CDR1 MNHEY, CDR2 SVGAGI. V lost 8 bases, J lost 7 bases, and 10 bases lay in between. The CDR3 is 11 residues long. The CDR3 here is CASGLLNTQYF. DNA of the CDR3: TGTGCCAGCGGGCTGCTCAATACGCAGTATTTT.

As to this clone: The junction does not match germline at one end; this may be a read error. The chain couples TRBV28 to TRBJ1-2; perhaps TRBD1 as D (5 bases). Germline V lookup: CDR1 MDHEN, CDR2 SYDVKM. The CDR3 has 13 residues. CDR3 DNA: TGTGCCAGCAGTTCCCTAAGAGGGACTGGCTACACTTTC. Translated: CASSSLRGTGYTF.

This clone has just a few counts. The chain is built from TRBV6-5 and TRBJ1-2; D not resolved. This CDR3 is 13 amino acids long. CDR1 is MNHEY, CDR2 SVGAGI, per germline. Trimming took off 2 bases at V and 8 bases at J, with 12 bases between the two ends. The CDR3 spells CASSYAEGWGYTF. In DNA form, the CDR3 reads TGTGCCAGCAGTTACGCGGAGGGTTGGGGCTACACCTTC.

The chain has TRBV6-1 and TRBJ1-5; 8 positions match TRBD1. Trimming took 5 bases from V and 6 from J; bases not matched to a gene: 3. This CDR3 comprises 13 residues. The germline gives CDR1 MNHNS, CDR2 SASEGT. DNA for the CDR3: TGTGCCAGCAGTTCAGGGGGCAGTCAGCCCCAGCATTTT. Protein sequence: CASSSGGSQPQHF.

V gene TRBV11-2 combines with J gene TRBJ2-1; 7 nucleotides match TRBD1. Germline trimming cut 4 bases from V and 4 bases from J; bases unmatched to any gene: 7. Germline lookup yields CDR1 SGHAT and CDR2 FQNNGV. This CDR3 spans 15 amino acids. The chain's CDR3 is CASSSGQLVYNEQFF. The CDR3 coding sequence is TGTGCCAGCAGCTCGGGACAGTTAGTATACAATGAGCAGTTCTTC.

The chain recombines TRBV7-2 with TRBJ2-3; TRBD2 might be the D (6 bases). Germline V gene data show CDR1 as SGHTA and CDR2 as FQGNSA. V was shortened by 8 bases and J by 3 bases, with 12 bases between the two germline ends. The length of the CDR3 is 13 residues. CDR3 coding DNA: TGTGCCAGCCGAGGAAGCGGGACAGATACGCAGTATTTT. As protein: CASRGSGTDTQYF.

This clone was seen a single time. In DNA, the CDR3 is TGTGCCAGCAGCTTAGTGTCCGACAGGGCCCAGCATTTT. It encodes CASSLVSDRAQHF. The chain couples TRBV7-9 to TRBJ1-5; TRBD1 matches at 7 bases. The CDR3 totals 13 residues. Losses at the gene ends were 1 base for V and 11 bases for J; bases not matched to a gene: 5. The germline gives CDR1 SEHNR, CDR2 FQNEAQ (reference sequence).

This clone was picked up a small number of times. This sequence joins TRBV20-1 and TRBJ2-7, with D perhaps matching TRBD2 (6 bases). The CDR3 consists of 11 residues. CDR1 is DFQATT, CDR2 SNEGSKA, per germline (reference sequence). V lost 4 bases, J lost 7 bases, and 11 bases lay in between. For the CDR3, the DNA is TGCAGTGCTATTTGGGAGGAAGAGCAGTACTTC. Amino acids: CSAIWEEEQYF.

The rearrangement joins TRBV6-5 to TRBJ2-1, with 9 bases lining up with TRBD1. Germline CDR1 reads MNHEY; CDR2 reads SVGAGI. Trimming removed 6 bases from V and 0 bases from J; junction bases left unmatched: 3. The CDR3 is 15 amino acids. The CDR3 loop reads CASSPGQGSYNEQFF. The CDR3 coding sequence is TGTGCCAGCAGCCCGGGACAGGGCTCCTACAATGAGCAGTTCTTC.

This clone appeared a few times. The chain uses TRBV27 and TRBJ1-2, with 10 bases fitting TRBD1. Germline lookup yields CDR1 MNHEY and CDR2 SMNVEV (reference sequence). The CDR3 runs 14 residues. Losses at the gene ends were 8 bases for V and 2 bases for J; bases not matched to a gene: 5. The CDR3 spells CASGRTGGNYGYTF. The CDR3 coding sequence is TGTGCCAGCGGAAGGACAGGGGGGAACTATGGCTACACCTTC.

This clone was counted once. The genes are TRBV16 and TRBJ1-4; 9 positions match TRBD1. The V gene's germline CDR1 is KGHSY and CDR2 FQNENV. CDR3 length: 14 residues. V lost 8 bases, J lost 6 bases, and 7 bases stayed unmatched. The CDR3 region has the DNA TGTGCCAGCGGAAGGACAGGGGTTGATGAAAAACTGTTTTTT. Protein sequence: CASGRTGVDEKLFF.

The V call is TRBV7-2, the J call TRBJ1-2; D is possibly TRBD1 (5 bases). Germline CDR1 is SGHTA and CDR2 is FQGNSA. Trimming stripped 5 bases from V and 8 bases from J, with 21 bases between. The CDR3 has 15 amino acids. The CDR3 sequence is CASSPPGMGIGGYTF. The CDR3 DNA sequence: TGTGCCAGCAGCCCCCCAGGGATGGGGATAGGGGGCTACACCTTC.